The 2 T cell receptor beta chains given below trace back to one sample, sequenced in a study of blood T cell repertoires in COVID-19. Using immunoSEQ multiplex PCR, the repertoire was profiled, and TCRdb retains in-frame clones only, with some absent. The table has some 100,000 clones, more than 65% seen once. What was sequenced was peripheral blood. The source is a woman in her 70s with acute or convalescent COVID-19.

The chain joins TRBV5-4 to TRBJ1-2, with 12 bases matching TRBD1. This CDR3 has 15 residues. In germline, CDR1 is SGHNT, CDR2 YYREEE (reference sequence). Trimming at V came to 4 bases and at J to 8 bases, leaving 9 bases not matched to a gene. In DNA, the CDR3 is TGTGCCAGCAGCCCGGGGGGACAGGGGGCGTGGGGCTACACCTTC. Translating gives CASSPGGQGAWGYTF.

This chain joins TRBV3-1 (or the pseudogene TRBV3-2) and TRBJ2-1, with a tentative D call TRBD1 (5 bases). Trimming shortened V by 6 bases and J by 10 bases, and 19 bases separated the two germline ends. Germline V CDR1 and CDR2: LGHDT, YNNKEL (reference sequence). CDR3 length: 14 residues. This chain's CDR3 is CASSTPGKLKEQFF. As DNA, the CDR3 is TGTGCCAGCAGTACCCCAGGGAAGTTGAAGGAGCAGTTCTTC.